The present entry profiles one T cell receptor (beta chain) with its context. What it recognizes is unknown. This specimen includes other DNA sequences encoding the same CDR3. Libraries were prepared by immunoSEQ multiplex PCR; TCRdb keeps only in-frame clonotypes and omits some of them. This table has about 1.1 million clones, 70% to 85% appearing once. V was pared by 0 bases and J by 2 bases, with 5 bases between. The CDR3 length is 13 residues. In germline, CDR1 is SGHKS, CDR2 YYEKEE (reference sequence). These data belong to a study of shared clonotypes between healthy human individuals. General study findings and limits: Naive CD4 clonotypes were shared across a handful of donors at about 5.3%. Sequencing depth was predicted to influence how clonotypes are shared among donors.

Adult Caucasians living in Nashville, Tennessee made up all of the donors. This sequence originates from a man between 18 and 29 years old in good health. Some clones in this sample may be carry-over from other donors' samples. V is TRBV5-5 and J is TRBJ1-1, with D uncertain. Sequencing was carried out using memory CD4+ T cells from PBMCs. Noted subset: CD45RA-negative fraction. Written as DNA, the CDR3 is TGTGCCAGCAGCTTGGAGGCTAACACTGAAGCTTTCTTT. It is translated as CASSLEANTEAFF.